These T cell receptor beta chains were read from a single sample in a study of blood T cell repertoires in COVID-19. TCRdb's table, derived via immunoSEQ multiplex PCR, lists solely in-frame clones and lacks some. The sample shows some 390,000 clones, about nine tenths of them seen only once. Sample: PBMCs or T cells enriched from blood (not recorded which). The receptor set was obtained from a woman aged 25 to 45 who had recovered from COVID-19. Each CDR3 is given with its conserved first and last residue. D genes are given only for firm matches. For some rows the clone size is stated as once, few or many, or as a class when expanded; others skip it.

CDR3 DNA: TGCGCCAGCAGCTTGGGAGGGACTAGCGGGAGCTATGAGCAGTTCTTC; CDR3 protein: CASSLGGTSGSYEQFF; clone size: NA; V gene: TRBV5-1; J gene: TRBJ2-1; D gene: TRBD2
CDR3 DNA: TGTGCCAGTAGTACCGGACTACTGGGGCAAGATACGCAGTATTTT; CDR3 protein: CASSTGLLGQDTQYF; clone size: NA; V gene: TRBV19; J gene: TRBJ2-3; D gene: NA
CDR3 DNA: TGTGCCAGTAGTCCGCGGGGAGGGGAGTACAATGAGCAGTTCTTC; CDR3 protein: CASSPRGGEYNEQFF; clone size: few; V gene: TRBV19; J gene: TRBJ2-1; D gene: TRBD2
CDR3 DNA: TGTGCCAGCAGCGTAGGGGGACTAGCGACGGAGGAGTTCTTC; CDR3 protein: CASSVGGLATEEFF; clone size: few; V gene: TRBV9; J gene: TRBJ2-1; D gene: TRBD2
CDR3 DNA: TGTGCCACCCTACCCGGTAGCACCGGGGAGCTGTTTTTT; CDR3 protein: CATLPGSTGELFF; clone size: NA; V gene: TRBV7-8; J gene: TRBJ2-2; D gene: NA
CDR3 DNA: TGTGCCAGCAGCTTACGGGAAATGACTGAAGCTTTCTTT; CDR3 protein: CASSLREMTEAFF; clone size: NA; V gene: TRBV7-8; J gene: TRBJ1-1; D gene: NA
CDR3 DNA: TGTGCCAGCAGCATAAACAGGGAAGGGAGACCTACCCAGTACTTC; CDR3 protein: CASSINREGRPTQYF; clone size: NA; V gene: TRBV7-9; J gene: TRBJ2-5; D gene: NA
CDR3 DNA: TGTGCCAGCAGCGGCGGGGGCTACACCTTC; CDR3 protein: CASSGGGYTF; clone size: NA; V gene: TRBV9; J gene: TRBJ1-2; D gene: NA
CDR3 DNA: TGTGCCAGCAGCTTTGACCTGACGGGTTCACCCCTCCACTTT; CDR3 protein: CASSFDLTGSPLHF; clone size: NA; V gene: TRBV7-2; J gene: TRBJ1-6; D gene: NA
CDR3 DNA: TGCGCCAGCAGCTTGTTAGCGGGGCAGGGGATGAACTATGGCTACACCTTC; CDR3 protein: CASSLLAGQGMNYGYTF; clone size: NA; V gene: TRBV5-1; J gene: TRBJ1-2; D gene: NA
CDR3 DNA: TGTGCCAGCAGTGTACACAGTGGCAGTGGCCATGAGCAGTTCTTC; CDR3 protein: CASSVHSGSGHEQFF; clone size: NA; V gene: TRBV28; J gene: TRBJ2-1; D gene: NA
CDR3 DNA: TGTGCCTGGAGTGCCTGGGGGGACTCCGAGGATGAGACCCAGTACTTC; CDR3 protein: CAWSAWGDSEDETQYF; clone size: NA; V gene: TRBV30; J gene: TRBJ2-5; D gene: NA
CDR3 DNA: TGTGCCAGCAGCGTAGAAGGGACACCGAATCAGCCCCAGCATTTT; CDR3 protein: CASSVEGTPNQPQHF; clone size: NA; V gene: TRBV9; J gene: TRBJ1-5; D gene: NA
CDR3 DNA: TGCGCCAGCAGCTTGAAAGCTCAGGGGCGGGTTGTCCACTTT; CDR3 protein: CASSLKAQGRVVHF; clone size: NA; V gene: TRBV5-1; J gene: TRBJ1-6; D gene: NA
CDR3 DNA: TGCGCCAGCAGCCTGAATCCGGGACAAGTTTCCGATGAGCAGTTCTTC; CDR3 protein: CASSLNPGQVSDEQFF; clone size: NA; V gene: TRBV5-1; J gene: TRBJ2-1; D gene: NA
CDR3 DNA: TGTGCCAGCAGTTTATTAACCTGGCAGGAAGCTTTCTTT; CDR3 protein: CASSLLTWQEAFF; clone size: NA; V gene: TRBV28; J gene: TRBJ1-1; D gene: NA
CDR3 DNA: TGTGCCAGCAGTTTACCGGACAGTCAGCCCCAGCATTTT; CDR3 protein: CASSLPDSQPQHF; clone size: NA; V gene: TRBV12-3/TRBV12-4; J gene: TRBJ1-5; D gene: NA
CDR3 DNA: TGTGCCAGCAGCTCTCGAAACCGGGACAGGGTTGTGTTAAACGAGCAGTACTTC; CDR3 protein: CASSSRNRDRVVLNEQYF; clone size: NA; V gene: TRBV5-5; J gene: TRBJ2-7; D gene: TRBD1
CDR3 DNA: TGTGCCAGCAGCTCCCTCCGGGACAGGAGTAATTACGAGCAGTACTTC; CDR3 protein: CASSSLRDRSNYEQYF; clone size: once; V gene: TRBV6-2/TRBV6-3; J gene: TRBJ2-7; D gene: TRBD1
CDR3 DNA: TGTGCCAGCGCTAGGAAGCACGAGCAGTACTTC; CDR3 protein: CASARKHEQYF; clone size: few; V gene: TRBV12-3/TRBV12-4; J gene: TRBJ2-7; D gene: NA
CDR3 DNA: TGTGCCACCAGTGATTCGTCAGGGCCCTCCTACAATGAGCAGTTCTTC; CDR3 protein: CATSDSSGPSYNEQFF; clone size: NA; V gene: TRBV24-1; J gene: TRBJ2-1; D gene: NA
CDR3 DNA: TGTGCCAGCAGTCTAGACTACGGTCAGCCCCAGCATTTT; CDR3 protein: CASSLDYGQPQHF; clone size: NA; V gene: TRBV6-4; J gene: TRBJ1-5; D gene: NA
CDR3 DNA: TGTGCCGCGGGTCAGAGCCAAGAGACCCAGTACTTC; CDR3 protein: CAAGQSQETQYF; clone size: NA; V gene: TRBV6-5; J gene: TRBJ2-5; D gene: NA
CDR3 DNA: TGTGCCAGCAGTGATGTACAGGGAACAGATACGCAGTATTTT; CDR3 protein: CASSDVQGTDTQYF; clone size: NA; V gene: TRBV25-1; J gene: TRBJ2-3; D gene: NA
CDR3 DNA: TGTGCTAGTGGTACAGGGTTACGAGAGACCCAGTACTTC; CDR3 protein: CASGTGLRETQYF; clone size: NA; V gene: TRBV12-5; J gene: TRBJ2-5; D gene: NA
CDR3 DNA: TGTGCCTGGAGTCCCGGGGGGCTAGCCACCCTCTCCTACAATGAGCAGTTCTTC; CDR3 protein: CAWSPGGLATLSYNEQFF; clone size: NA; V gene: TRBV30; J gene: TRBJ2-1; D gene: NA
CDR3 DNA: TGTGCCACCAGTGATTTCTCAATCTCGGGACAGGCATATCTCCCCCAGCATTTT; CDR3 protein: CATSDFSISGQAYLPQHF; clone size: NA; V gene: TRBV24-1; J gene: TRBJ1-5; D gene: TRBD1
CDR3 DNA: TGTGCCAGCAGCTCCGGGTTAGGACTCCATTATTTT; CDR3 protein: CASSSGLGLHYF; clone size: NA; V gene: TRBV3-1/TRBV3-2; J gene: TRBJ2-3; D gene: NA
CDR3 DNA: TGTGCCAGCAGCGTAGTACCTACCCCGAACACCGGGGAGCTGTTTTTT; CDR3 protein: CASSVVPTPNTGELFF; clone size: few; V gene: TRBV9; J gene: TRBJ2-2; D gene: NA
CDR3 DNA: TGTGCCAGCACCAGTCCGGGACAGGGCCCAACCGAGCAGTACTTC; CDR3 protein: CASTSPGQGPTEQYF; clone size: NA; V gene: TRBV6-5; J gene: TRBJ2-7; D gene: TRBD1
CDR3 DNA: TGTGCCAGCAGCTTAGGGGGCAGGGGGCGTGAGGCCTACACCTTC; CDR3 protein: CASSLGGRGREAYTF; clone size: NA; V gene: TRBV13; J gene: TRBJ1-2; D gene: TRBD1
CDR3 DNA: TGTGCCAGCAGCGCTGCTGACAGAGACCAGCCCCAGCATTTT; CDR3 protein: CASSAADRDQPQHF; clone size: NA; V gene: TRBV9; J gene: TRBJ1-5; D gene: NA
CDR3 DNA: TGTGCCAGCAGCGTAGCTGGGTTTAAGGTAGCGGGAGCCGGGGAGCTGTTTTTT; CDR3 protein: CASSVAGFKVAGAGELFF; clone size: many; V gene: TRBV9; J gene: TRBJ2-2; D gene: TRBD2
CDR3 DNA: TGTGCCTGGAACCCGGGACAGATCAATCAGCCCCAGCATTTT; CDR3 protein: CAWNPGQINQPQHF; clone size: NA; V gene: TRBV30; J gene: TRBJ1-5; D gene: TRBD1
CDR3 DNA: TGCGCCAGCAGCTTCACTAGCGTATACAATGAGCAGTTCTTC; CDR3 protein: CASSFTSVYNEQFF; clone size: NA; V gene: TRBV5-1; J gene: TRBJ2-1; D gene: TRBD2
CDR3 DNA: TGTGCCAGCAGTGAGCTCGGACAGGGGGCGGGCTATGGCTACACCTTC; CDR3 protein: CASSELGQGAGYGYTF; clone size: NA; V gene: TRBV28; J gene: TRBJ1-2; D gene: TRBD1
CDR3 DNA: TGCGCCAGCAGCTTGTCAGGGCAGGCGAGCTATGGCTACACCTTC; CDR3 protein: CASSLSGQASYGYTF; clone size: NA; V gene: TRBV5-1; J gene: TRBJ1-2; D gene: NA
CDR3 DNA: TGTGCCAGCAGTTTCATACAGAGGGCGAACACTGAAGCTTTCTTT; CDR3 protein: CASSFIQRANTEAFF; clone size: NA; V gene: TRBV27; J gene: TRBJ1-1; D gene: NA
CDR3 DNA: TGTGCCAGCAGCCAAGAAGGGGGAACCCGAGGCTACACCTTC; CDR3 protein: CASSQEGGTRGYTF; clone size: many; V gene: TRBV4-2; J gene: TRBJ1-2; D gene: NA
CDR3 DNA: TGTGCCAGCAGCTTAGGCGAGCTCTATGGCTACACCTTC; CDR3 protein: CASSLGELYGYTF; clone size: NA; V gene: TRBV11-2; J gene: TRBJ1-2; D gene: NA
CDR3 DNA: TGCGCCAGCACCCAGGGGGGAGCATACACGCTTAATGAGCAGTTCTTC; CDR3 protein: CASTQGGAYTLNEQFF; clone size: NA; V gene: TRBV4-1; J gene: TRBJ2-1; D gene: NA
CDR3 DNA: TGTGCCAGCAGTTACCGGAGGTTTGGCAGCTCCTACGAGCAGTACTTC; CDR3 protein: CASSYRRFGSSYEQYF; clone size: NA; V gene: TRBV6-5; J gene: TRBJ2-7; D gene: NA
CDR3 DNA: TGTGCCAGCCACCGGGGTGGAACTGGCGAGCAGTACTTC; CDR3 protein: CASHRGGTGEQYF; clone size: NA; V gene: TRBV27; J gene: TRBJ2-7; D gene: NA
CDR3 DNA: TGTGCCAGCAGTAGGACATTTTACAATGAGCAGTTCTTC; CDR3 protein: CASSRTFYNEQFF; clone size: NA; V gene: TRBV6-5; J gene: TRBJ2-1; D gene: NA
CDR3 DNA: TGCAGCGTCCCAGACAGGGCCAACACTGAAGCTTTCTTT; CDR3 protein: CSVPDRANTEAFF; clone size: NA; V gene: TRBV29-1; J gene: TRBJ1-1; D gene: TRBD1
CDR3 DNA: TGTGCCAGCAGCCTCTCCCCGGGACAGCTTAATCAGCCCCAGCATTTT; CDR3 protein: CASSLSPGQLNQPQHF; clone size: NA; V gene: TRBV5-5; J gene: TRBJ1-5; D gene: TRBD1
CDR3 DNA: TGTGCCAGCAGTGAATTCTTCTCTAACTCTGGAAACACCATATATTTT; CDR3 protein: CASSEFFSNSGNTIYF; clone size: NA; V gene: TRBV25-1; J gene: TRBJ1-3; D gene: NA
CDR3 DNA: TGTGCCAGCAGTTTAGGCAGGTTTAACACCGGGGAGCTGTTTTTT; CDR3 protein: CASSLGRFNTGELFF; clone size: NA; V gene: TRBV28; J gene: TRBJ2-2; D gene: NA
CDR3 DNA: TGTGCCAGTAGTATTAGTGGTAGCACAGATACGCAGTATTTT; CDR3 protein: CASSISGSTDTQYF; clone size: NA; V gene: TRBV19; J gene: TRBJ2-3; D gene: NA
CDR3 DNA: TGTGCCAGTAGCGTGACAGTCGCCAACTCTGGAAACACCATATATTTT; CDR3 protein: CASSVTVANSGNTIYF; clone size: NA; V gene: TRBV19; J gene: TRBJ1-3; D gene: NA
CDR3 DNA: TGTGCCAGCAGCAAACATGAGACAGGGGGAGATACGCAGTATTTT; CDR3 protein: CASSKHETGGDTQYF; clone size: once; V gene: TRBV21-1; J gene: TRBJ2-3; D gene: NA
CDR3 DNA: TGTGCCTGGAGGACGCCGGGACAGGGGATCTATGGCTACACCTTC; CDR3 protein: CAWRTPGQGIYGYTF; clone size: NA; V gene: TRBV30; J gene: TRBJ1-2; D gene: TRBD1
CDR3 DNA: TGTGCCAGCAGCAAGGAGACAGGGGGGAATCAGCCCCAGCATTTT; CDR3 protein: CASSKETGGNQPQHF; clone size: NA; V gene: TRBV6-2/TRBV6-3; J gene: TRBJ1-5; D gene: TRBD1
CDR3 DNA: TGTGCCAGCAGACCAACGGGACAAACTAATTCACCCCTCCACTTT; CDR3 protein: CASRPTGQTNSPLHF; clone size: once; V gene: TRBV7-8; J gene: TRBJ1-6; D gene: NA
CDR3 DNA: TGTGCCTGGAGTGTAAAGCCCGGGAAGGATCAGCCCCAGCATTTT; CDR3 protein: CAWSVKPGKDQPQHF; clone size: NA; V gene: TRBV30; J gene: TRBJ1-5; D gene: NA